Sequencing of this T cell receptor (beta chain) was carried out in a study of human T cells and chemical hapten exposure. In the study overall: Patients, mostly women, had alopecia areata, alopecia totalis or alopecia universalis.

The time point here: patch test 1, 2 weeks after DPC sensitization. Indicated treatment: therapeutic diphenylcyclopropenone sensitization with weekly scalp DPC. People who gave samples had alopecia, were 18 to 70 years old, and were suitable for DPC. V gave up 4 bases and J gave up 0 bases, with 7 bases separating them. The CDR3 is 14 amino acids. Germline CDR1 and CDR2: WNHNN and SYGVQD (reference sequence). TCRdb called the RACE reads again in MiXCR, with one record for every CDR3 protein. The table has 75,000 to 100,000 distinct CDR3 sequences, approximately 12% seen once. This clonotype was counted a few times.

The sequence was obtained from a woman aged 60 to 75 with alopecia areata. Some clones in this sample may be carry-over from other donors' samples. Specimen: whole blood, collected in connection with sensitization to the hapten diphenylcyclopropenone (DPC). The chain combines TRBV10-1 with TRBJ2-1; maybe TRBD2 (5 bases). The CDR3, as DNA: TGCGCCAGCAGTGCGGGGAGCTCCTACAATGAGCAGTTCTTC. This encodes CASSAGSSYNEQFF.